A selection of T cell receptor beta chains follows, all from one sample in a study of blood T cell repertoires in COVID-19. Measured with immunoSEQ multiplex PCR; TCRdb has only the in-frame clones, and not every one. The table includes about 400,000 clones, roughly 89% detected once. Material for sequencing was PBMCs or T cells enriched from blood (not recorded which). The receptors stem from a woman aged 25 to 45 who had recovered from COVID-19. The CDR3 runs from the conserved cysteine through the conserved F or W. The order of the fields is D gene, V gene, clone size, J gene, CDR3 protein, CDR3 DNA. A D gene is named only where the DNA matches it firmly. Size is stated for part of the rows, as once, few or many counts, or as a class when the clone is expanded.

TRBD1,TRBV2,NA,TRBJ1-2,CASTETDRGLYGYTF,TGTGCCAGCACCGAAACGGACAGGGGGTTATATGGCTACACCTTC
NA,TRBV14,few,TRBJ1-1,CASSQEGEVVAFF,TGTGCCAGCAGCCAAGAAGGAGAGGTTGTAGCTTTCTTT
TRBD2,TRBV9,NA,TRBJ2-1,CASSVALAGTNEQFF,TGTGCCAGCAGCGTAGCCCTAGCGGGAACCAATGAGCAGTTCTTC
TRBD1,TRBV3-1/TRBV3-2,NA,TRBJ2-7,CASSRPGTGSEQYF,TGTGCCAGCAGCCGTCCCGGGACAGGTTCCGAGCAGTACTTC
NA,TRBV9,NA,TRBJ2-7,CASSEPSNYEQYF,TGTGCCAGCAGCGAGCCTAGCAACTACGAGCAGTACTTC
NA,TRBV13,NA,TRBJ1-6,CASSMGAGANTPLHF,TGTGCCAGCAGCATGGGGGCAGGAGCTAATACACCCCTCCACTTT
TRBD2,TRBV19,NA,TRBJ2-5,CASSIGPLAGGPLETQYF,TGTGCCAGTAGTATAGGCCCCCTAGCGGGAGGGCCTTTGGAGACCCAGTACTTC
NA,TRBV7-2,NA,TRBJ2-3,CASSSQMTRVATDTQYF,TGTGCCAGCAGCTCCCAGATGACTAGAGTTGCCACAGATACGCAGTATTTT
TRBD2,TRBV5-6,NA,TRBJ2-1,CASSLTGGPYNEQFF,TGTGCCAGCAGCTTGACGGGAGGTCCCTACAATGAGCAGTTCTTC
NA,TRBV9,NA,TRBJ1-2,CASSAPDMGYTF,TGTGCCAGCAGCGCCCCCGACATGGGCTACACCTTC
TRBD1,TRBV15,NA,TRBJ2-3,CATSRGTGVDTQYF,TGTGCCACCAGCAGAGGAACAGGGGTCGATACGCAGTATTTT
TRBD2,TRBV28,NA,TRBJ2-1,CASSGSRAPGEREGTYNEQFF,TGTGCCAGCAGCGGCAGCAGGGCCCCGGGGGAGCGGGAGGGCACCTACAATGAGCAGTTCTTC
TRBD2,TRBV5-1,NA,TRBJ2-2,CASSRGGAGTGELFF,TGCGCCAGCAGTCGGGGAGGGGCAGGCACCGGGGAGCTGTTTTTT
TRBD2,TRBV7-8,NA,TRBJ2-3,CASSLSRVAGTSGRGYF,TGTGCCAGCAGCTTAAGCAGGGTAGCGGGGACGTCAGGACGGGGTTATTTT
TRBD1,TRBV30,NA,TRBJ2-7,CAWSEGAAEQYF,TGTGCCTGGTCCGAGGGGGCCGCCGAGCAGTACTTC
TRBD1,TRBV27,NA,TRBJ1-1,CASSFVPQGAGAEAFF,TGTGCCAGCAGTTTTGTGCCCCAGGGGGCAGGGGCTGAAGCTTTCTTT
NA,TRBV6-5,NA,TRBJ2-7,CASRQGTGDSYEQYF,TGTGCCAGCAGACAAGGGACGGGGGACTCCTACGAGCAGTACTTC
NA,TRBV11-3,NA,TRBJ2-1,CASSLVRGGEQFF,TGTGCCAGCAGCTTAGTTCGGGGTGGAGAGCAGTTCTTC
TRBD1,TRBV2,NA,TRBJ1-3,CASSGQGRGNTIYF,TGTGCCAGCAGTGGACAGGGTCGGGGAAACACCATATATTTT
NA,TRBV2,NA,TRBJ1-3,CASSASIVSGNTIYF,TGTGCCAGCAGTGCGTCTATCGTCTCTGGAAACACCATATATTTT
NA,TRBV19,once,TRBJ1-2,CASSTGHLGGGYTF,TGTGCCAGTAGTACCGGACACCTCGGGGGTGGCTACACCTTC
NA,TRBV3-1/TRBV3-2,NA,TRBJ1-1,CASSQAENTEAFF,TGTGCCAGCAGCCAGGCAGAGAACACTGAAGCTTTCTTT
TRBD2,TRBV5-4,NA,TRBJ2-7,CASSLEEGLARYEQYF,TGTGCCAGCAGCTTGGAAGAGGGACTAGCGCGCTACGAGCAGTACTTC
TRBD2,TRBV18,NA,TRBJ2-5,CASSSSGTAGAQYF,TGTGCCAGCTCATCCAGCGGGACCGCCGGGGCCCAGTACTTC
TRBD1,TRBV6-4,NA,TRBJ2-6,CASSPLGRGQDLSGANVLTF,TGTGCCAGCTCCCCCCTCGGTCGGGGACAGGACCTCTCTGGGGCCAACGTCCTGACTTTC
NA,TRBV7-9,NA,TRBJ2-7,CASSGTGYEQYF,TGTGCCAGCAGCGGAACAGGTTACGAGCAGTACTTC
TRBD2,TRBV4-2,NA,TRBJ2-1,CASSQRLAGGLGTEQFF,TGTGCCAGCAGCCAACGGCTAGCGGGGGGGCTCGGCACTGAGCAGTTCTTC
TRBD1,TRBV28,NA,TRBJ2-2,CASKRTGSVGELFF,TGTGCCAGCAAACGGACAGGGTCTGTCGGGGAGCTGTTTTTT
TRBD1,TRBV2,few,TRBJ1-1,CASTGGSGAQDTEAFF,TGTGCCAGCACAGGGGGGTCTGGGGCCCAAGACACTGAAGCTTTCTTT